A selection of T cell receptor beta chains follows, all from one sample in a study of shared clonotypes between healthy human individuals. Sequencing was performed with immunoSEQ multiplex PCR; in TCRdb, only in-frame clones are kept and a portion is missing. The sample yields 2 million to 2.5 million clones, under 97% seen once. The sequenced sample consisted of naive CD4+ T cells sorted from blood. These receptors all stem from a man between 18 and 29 years old in good health. The CDR3 runs from the conserved cysteine through the conserved F or W. Fields, in order: J gene, clone size, V gene, D gene, CDR3 protein. A D gene is named only where the DNA matches it firmly. Clone size, where shown, is once, few, many, or a class for clones that have expanded.

J: TRBJ2-3
size: -
V: TRBV5-4
D: -
CDR3: CASSDGTSTDTQYF

J: TRBJ2-3
size: -
V: TRBV12-5
D: TRBD2
CDR3: CASGLVRGSLDTQYF

J: TRBJ1-1
size: -
V: TRBV6-6
D: -
CDR3: CASSSQENTEAFF

J: TRBJ2-7
size: once
V: TRBV5-6
D: -
CDR3: CASSTSYRDYEQYF

J: TRBJ2-5
size: once
V: TRBV4-2
D: -
CDR3: CASSQDKADGETQYF

J: TRBJ2-5
size: -
V: TRBV12-5
D: TRBD1
CDR3: CASGIDRGGTQYF

J: TRBJ2-5
size: -
V: TRBV11-2
D: -
CDR3: CASSLGTLERETQYF

J: TRBJ2-7
size: once
V: TRBV7-2
D: TRBD2
CDR3: CASSNSGGYEQYF

J: TRBJ1-3
size: -
V: TRBV30
D: -
CDR3: CAWGKKGGGNTIYF

J: TRBJ2-3
size: -
V: TRBV6-1
D: -
CDR3: CASSKQGGFGDTQYF

J: TRBJ1-2
size: -
V: TRBV7-9
D: -
CDR3: CASSLEGGRSYGYTF

J: TRBJ2-7
size: -
V: TRBV4-2
D: TRBD1
CDR3: CASSHDLSWTGGEQYF

J: TRBJ2-3
size: -
V: TRBV19
D: TRBD1
CDR3: CASSARDRGRTDTQYF

J: TRBJ2-3
size: -
V: TRBV4-1
D: -
CDR3: CASSLMAGSSTDTQYF

J: TRBJ2-7
size: -
V: TRBV27
D: -
CDR3: CASSSLGTGYLAGPYEQYF

J: TRBJ2-1
size: -
V: TRBV9
D: -
CDR3: CASSTGLLREQFF

J: TRBJ2-7
size: -
V: TRBV6-1
D: TRBD2
CDR3: CASRVSGGTPYEQYF

J: TRBJ2-7
size: -
V: TRBV10-3
D: TRBD2
CDR3: CAISESRTSGIPSEQYF

J: TRBJ2-3
size: -
V: TRBV10-3
D: TRBD2
CDR3: CATGLAQDTQYF

J: TRBJ2-5
size: -
V: TRBV18
D: TRBD1
CDR3: CASSPSKTGAQETQYF

J: TRBJ1-2
size: -
V: TRBV5-1
D: -
CDR3: CASSSPSGGHYGYTF

J: TRBJ1-2
size: -
V: TRBV6-1
D: -
CDR3: CASRGAGVGDYGYTF

J: TRBJ1-5
size: -
V: TRBV7-6
D: TRBD1
CDR3: CASSLGQGVNYQPQHF

J: TRBJ2-7
size: -
V: TRBV5-1
D: -
CDR3: CASSLDGFSYEQYF

J: TRBJ1-2
size: -
V: TRBV12-5
D: TRBD1
CDR3: CASGPTNGQGQEVDYGYTF

J: TRBJ1-3
size: -
V: TRBV30
D: -
CDR3: CAWKANGNTIYF

J: TRBJ2-5
size: once
V: TRBV11-2
D: -
CDR3: CASSLGRGTQYF

J: TRBJ1-2
size: -
V: TRBV28
D: -
CDR3: CASSRQNYGYTF

J: TRBJ2-7
size: -
V: TRBV2
D: TRBD2
CDR3: CASKLAGVSYEQYF